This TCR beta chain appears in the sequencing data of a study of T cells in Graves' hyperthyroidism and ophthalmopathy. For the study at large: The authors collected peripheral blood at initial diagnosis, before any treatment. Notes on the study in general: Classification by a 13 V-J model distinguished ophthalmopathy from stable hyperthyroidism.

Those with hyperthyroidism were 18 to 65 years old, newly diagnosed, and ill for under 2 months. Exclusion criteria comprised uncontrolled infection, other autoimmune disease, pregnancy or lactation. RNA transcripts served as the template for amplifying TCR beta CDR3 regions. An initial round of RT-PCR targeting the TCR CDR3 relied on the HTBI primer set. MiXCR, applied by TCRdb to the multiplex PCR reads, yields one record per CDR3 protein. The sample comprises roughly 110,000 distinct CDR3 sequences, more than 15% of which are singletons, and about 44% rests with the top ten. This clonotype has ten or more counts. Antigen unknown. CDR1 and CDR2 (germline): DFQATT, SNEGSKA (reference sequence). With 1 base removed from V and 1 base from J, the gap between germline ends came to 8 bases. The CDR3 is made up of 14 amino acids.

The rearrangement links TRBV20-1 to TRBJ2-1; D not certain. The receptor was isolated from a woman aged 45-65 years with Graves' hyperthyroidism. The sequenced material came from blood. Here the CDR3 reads CSARVGVSYNEQFF. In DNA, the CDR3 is TGCAGTGCTAGAGTCGGCGTATCCTACAATGAGCAGTTCTTC.